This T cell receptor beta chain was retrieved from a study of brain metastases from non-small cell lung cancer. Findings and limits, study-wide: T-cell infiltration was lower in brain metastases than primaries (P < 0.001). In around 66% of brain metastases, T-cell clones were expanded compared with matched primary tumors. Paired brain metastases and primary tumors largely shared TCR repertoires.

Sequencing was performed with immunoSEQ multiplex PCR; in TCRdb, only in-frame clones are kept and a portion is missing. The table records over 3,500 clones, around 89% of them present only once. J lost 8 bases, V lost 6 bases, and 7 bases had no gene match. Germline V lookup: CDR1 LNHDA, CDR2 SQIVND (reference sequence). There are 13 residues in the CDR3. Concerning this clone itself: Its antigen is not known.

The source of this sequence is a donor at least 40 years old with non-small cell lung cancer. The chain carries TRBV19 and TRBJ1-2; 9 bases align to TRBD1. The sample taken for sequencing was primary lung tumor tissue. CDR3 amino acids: CASSPGTGRGYTF. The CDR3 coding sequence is TGTGCCAGTAGCCCGGGGACAGGGAGAGGCTACACCTTC.